The clone carrying this T cell receptor (beta chain) was seen just once. The antigen is unknown. Some clones are missing from TCRdb's copy, which holds only in-frame ones; the method was immunoSEQ multiplex PCR. The table has roughly 2.2 million clones, 85% to 95% seen once; the top ten hold about 0.39%. This specimen belongs to a study of shared clonotypes between healthy human individuals. The overall study: There were three CD4 naive, three CD4 memory, two CD8 naive and one CD8 memory plates per donor. Study outcomes and limitations: The generation probabilities recorded for non-shared clonotypes fell below those of clonotypes shared by all four donors.

The germline V and J ends were trimmed by 3 bases and 4 bases, with 20 bases remaining between them. The CDR3 contains 17 residues. Germline CDR1 is SGDLS and CDR2 is YYNGEE. This clonotype originated in a man aged 18 to 30 in good health. Some clones in this sample may be carry-over from other donors' samples. The gene calls are TRBV9 and TRBJ1-3, with D perhaps TRBD1 (6 bases). The sequenced material came from naive CD4+ T cells from PBMCs. The subset was: CD45RA+ positively selected. The CDR3: CASSAGGPRGEGNTIYF. The CDR3 coding sequence is TGTGCCAGCAGCGCGGGGGGGCCCAGGGGCGAGGGAAACACCATATATTTT.